Shown below are 3 T cell receptor beta chains from a single sample sequenced in a study of T-cell memory formation after mild COVID-19. Using its own MiXCR run on the 5' RACE reads, TCRdb lists one record per CDR3 protein. The sample lists hundreds of thousands of distinct CDR3 sequences, roughly 21% occurring once. The sequenced material came from PBMCs or a T cell subset sorted from them (not recorded which). All receptors come from an adult woman who had mild COVID-19 (a few samples of this study predate the infection). Cell type and time point are not known.

The gene calls are TRBV12-3 or TRBV12-4 and TRBJ1-3; D is perhaps TRBD1 (6 bases). This CDR3 contains 15 residues. V lost 5 bases and J 0 bases, leaving 11 bases between the germline ends. The CDR3 region has the DNA TGTGCCAGCAGTAAGACAGGTCTCTCTGGAAACACCATATATTTT. Amino acid sequence: CASSKTGLSGNTIYF.

This clonotype was counted only a few times. The chain employs TRBV14 and TRBJ2-4, with no clear D. The V end was cut by 0 bases, the J end by 5 bases, with 8 bases between. CDR1 SGHDN and CDR2 FVKESK come from the germline V gene. The CDR3 consists of 14 residues. The CDR3 reads CASSQDILQNIQYF. The DNA of the CDR3 is TGTGCCAGCAGCCAAGACATACTCCAAAACATTCAGTACTTC.

In this sample, this clonotype turned up a few times. This CDR3 is CASSPLSWDTQYF. The CDR3, as DNA: TGTGCCAGCTCCCCTCTTTCGTGGGATACGCAGTATTTT. The V and J genes are TRBV18 and TRBJ2-3, with no clear D. Deletions cut 6 bases from V and 6 bases from J, with 13 bases between. Germline CDR1 reads KGHSH; CDR2 reads LQKENI. CDR3 length: 13 residues.